This is a list of T cell receptor beta chains from one sample in a study of blood T cell repertoires in COVID-19. TCRdb's table, derived via immunoSEQ multiplex PCR, lists solely in-frame clones and lacks some. This table has 250,000 to 300,000 clones, 85% appearing once. The specimen was peripheral blood. The receptors stem from a man over 45 with active or convalescent COVID-19. Both conserved end residues are part of each CDR3. Fields, in order: D gene, clone size, J gene, V gene, CDR3 DNA, CDR3 protein. The D gene is left open where the match is weak. Expanded clones are given a class, and other clones once, few, many or no size at all.

>.|.|TRBJ1-2|TRBV12-3/TRBV12-4
TGTGCCAGCAGTTTTGTAGAGGACTATGGCTACACCTTC
CASSFVEDYGYTF
>TRBD2|.|TRBJ2-1|TRBV15
TGTGCCACCAGCAGAGAGCTAGCGGGAACAGGGAATGAGCAGTTCTTC
CATSRELAGTGNEQFF
>.|.|TRBJ2-7|TRBV28
TGTGCCAGCAGTTTTCTCGGGGGCGGGAGAGGCGAGCAGTACTTC
CASSFLGGGRGEQYF
>TRBD1|.|TRBJ1-5|TRBV28
TGTGCCAGCAGTTTCGTTAGACAGGGCGGCAATCAGCCCCAGCATTTT
CASSFVRQGGNQPQHF
>TRBD1|.|TRBJ1-2|TRBV11-2
TGTGCCAGCAGCTCCTTAAGGGGGCCCAACTATGGCTACACCTTC
CASSSLRGPNYGYTF
>TRBD1|.|TRBJ1-1|TRBV2
TGTGCCAGCAATTGGGACAGGGTAAACACTGAAGCTTTCTTT
CASNWDRVNTEAFF
>.|.|TRBJ2-2|TRBV7-3
TGTGCCAGCAGCCCCTCGAGGACAGCGAACACCGGGGAGCTGTTTTTT
CASSPSRTANTGELFF
>TRBD2|once|TRBJ2-2|TRBV5-1
TGCGCCAGCAGCAGACTAGCGGGAGCAAGGACGAACACCGGGGAGCTGTTTTTT
CASSRLAGARTNTGELFF
>TRBD1|.|TRBJ2-7|TRBV4-3
TGCGCCAGCAGCCAGTACCGGGACAGGGGACGCGAGCAGTACTTC
CASSQYRDRGREQYF
>.|.|TRBJ1-1|TRBV3-1/TRBV3-2
TGTGCCAGCAGCCATCCTCAGGGCACTGAAGCTTTCTTT
CASSHPQGTEAFF
>TRBD1|few|TRBJ1-5|TRBV19
TGTGCCAGTAGTATACCGACAGGGGTGGGCAATCAGCCCCAGCATTTT
CASSIPTGVGNQPQHF
>TRBD2|.|TRBJ2-7|TRBV30
TGTGCCTGGAGTCTAGCGGGAGGGGGCTACGAGCAGTACTTC
CAWSLAGGGYEQYF
>TRBD2|.|TRBJ2-3|TRBV3-1/TRBV3-2
TGTGCCAGCAGCCAAGATGGTAGCGGGAGTGTAGGTGATACGCAGTATTTT
CASSQDGSGSVGDTQYF
>.|.|TRBJ1-4|TRBV9
TGTGCCAGCAGCGTAGGAGGGGGAGCAACTAATGAAAAACTGTTTTTT
CASSVGGGATNEKLFF
>.|few|TRBJ1-5|TRBV7-2
TGTGCCAGCAGCCCCGTAGGAGTTCAGCCCCAGCATTTT
CASSPVGVQPQHF
>TRBD2|once|TRBJ2-7|TRBV3-1/TRBV3-2
TGTGCCAGCAGCCCAGAGGGACTAGCGGGATCCCACCGGCCCGAGCAGTACTTC
CASSPEGLAGSHRPEQYF
>TRBD1|.|TRBJ2-3|TRBV30
TGTGCCTGGCGTAAGCTACAGGGGTCGGCGCAGTATTTT
CAWRKLQGSAQYF
>.|.|TRBJ2-4|TRBV18
TGTGCCAGCCGGCAGGGTAGTGGAAAAAACATTCAGTACTTC
CASRQGSGKNIQYF
>.|.|TRBJ1-4|TRBV2
TGTGCCAGCAGGATTCGACAGACTAATGAAAAACTGTTTTTT
CASRIRQTNEKLFF
>.|.|TRBJ1-4|TRBV11-1
TGTGCCAGCAGCTTAGATCAGCAGGATAATGAAAAACTGTTTTTT
CASSLDQQDNEKLFF
>.|.|TRBJ2-7|TRBV4-3
TGCGCCAGCAGCCAAGACAGAAGCTCCTACGAGCAGTACTTC
CASSQDRSSYEQYF
>TRBD1|.|TRBJ1-1|TRBV27
TGTGCCAGCAGTTTCTGGCAGGGGGGAGAAGCTTTCTTT
CASSFWQGGEAFF
>.|.|TRBJ2-1|TRBV5-1
TGCGCCAGCAGCTTGGATAGCAGTTACAATGAGCAGTTCTTC
CASSLDSSYNEQFF
>TRBD2|.|TRBJ2-2|TRBV4-1
TGCGCCAGCAGCCAAGTTATTCGTAGGCGGGAGCCCCCGAACACCGGGGAGCTGTTTTTT
CASSQVIRRREPPNTGELFF
>.|.|TRBJ2-6|TRBV5-1
TGCGCCAGCAGCTTGTGGGGAGGAGGGAGAATCTCTGGGGCCAACGTCCTGACTTTC
CASSLWGGGRISGANVLTF
>.|once|TRBJ1-1|TRBV7-8
TGTGCCAGCAGCCGCCTAAGGGACATGAACACTGAAGCTTTCTTT
CASSRLRDMNTEAFF
>TRBD1|.|TRBJ2-4|TRBV5-4
TGTGCCAGCACCTCGGACAGGGGCGACCGTGGAAACATTCAGTACTTC
CASTSDRGDRGNIQYF
>TRBD1|.|TRBJ2-1|TRBV9
TGTGCCAGCAGCTTAGGGGGACAGAACAATGAGCAGTTCTTC
CASSLGGQNNEQFF
>.|.|TRBJ2-2|TRBV20-1
TGCAGTGCTAGTCCCGGGAGAAACACCGGGGAGCTGTTTTTT
CSASPGRNTGELFF
>.|.|TRBJ2-7|TRBV7-9
TGTGCCAGCACCGTGGGGACGGGACTTTCCTACGAGCAGTACTTC
CASTVGTGLSYEQYF
>TRBD2|.|TRBJ2-2|TRBV4-2
TGTGCCAGCAGCCAAGATCGACTAGCTTCCGGGGAGCTGTTTTTT
CASSQDRLASGELFF
>TRBD2|.|TRBJ2-1|TRBV4-1
TGCGCCAGCAGCCAAGTGTCTAGCGGGAGTAGGGATGAGCAGTTCTTC
CASSQVSSGSRDEQFF
>.|.|TRBJ2-1|TRBV30
TGTGCCTGGAGTGTACTACAGGGACCCTACAATGAGCAGTTCTTC
CAWSVLQGPYNEQFF
>.|.|TRBJ2-2|TRBV3-1/TRBV3-2
TGTGCCAGCAGCCATGTATTCACCGGGGAGCTGTTTTTT
CASSHVFTGELFF
>TRBD2|.|TRBJ2-3|TRBV6-1
TGTGCCAGCAGTGAAGCGTCTTCGGGAGGCACGCAGTATTTT
CASSEASSGGTQYF
>.|once|TRBJ1-6|TRBV19
TGTGCCAGTAGTACTCGAACTCCGGGAGGTAATTCACCCCTCCACTTT
CASSTRTPGGNSPLHF
>TRBD1|.|TRBJ1-1|TRBV4-2
TGTGCCAGCAGCCGCGCCGGGACAGGGGAAGCTTTCTTT
CASSRAGTGEAFF